Listed below are T cell receptor beta chains from one sample, sequenced in a study of blood T cell repertoires in COVID-19. The data were produced by immunoSEQ multiplex PCR, yet TCRdb's version contains in-frame clones alone and is incomplete. The data show approximately 180,000 clones, about 86% seen once. The specimen sequenced was peripheral blood. The receptor set was obtained from a woman aged 70-85 years with COVID-19, enrolled during active disease. CDR3s include the opening cysteine and the closing phenylalanine or tryptophan. Fields, in order: D gene, V gene, clone size, J gene, CDR3 DNA, CDR3 protein. D genes are given only for firm matches. Some rows have no size entry. The others give once, few or many, or a class for an expanded clone.

TRBD1	TRBV6-2/TRBV6-3	.	TRBJ2-2	TGTGCCAGCAGTTACCTTGGACCGGGACAGGGGAACGGGGAGCTGTTTTTT	CASSYLGPGQGNGELFF
.	TRBV9	once	TRBJ2-3	TGTGCCAGCAGTTTAAGCGGAGGGGGCCCAGATACGCAGTATTTT	CASSLSGGGPDTQYF
.	TRBV28	few	TRBJ1-2	TGTGCCAGCAGCCGCCCCCCTCTATATGGCTACACCTTC	CASSRPPLYGYTF
.	TRBV27	.	TRBJ1-5	TGTGCCAGCAGTTGGGCCCCCAATCAGCCCCAGCATTTT	CASSWAPNQPQHF
.	TRBV4-1	.	TRBJ1-4	TGCGCCAGCAGACTAACAGGGCTGATTAATGAAAAACTGTTTTTT	CASRLTGLINEKLFF
TRBD1	TRBV5-1	.	TRBJ1-4	TGCGCCAGCAGCCCGGGACAGTATCTCGAAAAACTGTTTTTT	CASSPGQYLEKLFF
TRBD1	TRBV4-3	.	TRBJ1-1	TGCGCCAGCAGCCAAGATTTTGACAGGGGAAGGAGTTGGGTCACTGAAGCTTTCTTT	CASSQDFDRGRSWVTEAFF
.	TRBV2	once	TRBJ2-7	TGTGCCACAGCTTGGGGCTCCGAGCAGTACTTC	CATAWGSEQYF
TRBD1	TRBV28	.	TRBJ1-1	TGTGCCAGCGGCCACTACAGGGGGGCGAACACTGAAGCTTTCTTT	CASGHYRGANTEAFF
TRBD1	TRBV6-5	.	TRBJ1-6	TGTGCCAGCAGCCCAACAGGGGCGAATTCACCCCTCCACTTT	CASSPTGANSPLHF
TRBD1	TRBV28	.	TRBJ1-2	TGTGCCAGCAGGGACAGGGGGTATGGCTACACCTTC	CASRDRGYGYTF
TRBD1	TRBV5-8	.	TRBJ1-6	TGTGCCAGCAGCCCCGAGCACGGGACAGGGGGCGATCCCCTCCACTTT	CASSPEHGTGGDPLHF
TRBD1	TRBV28	few	TRBJ1-2	TGTGCCAGCAGTTTACAGGGGGCTAACTATGGCTACACCTTC	CASSLQGANYGYTF
.	TRBV9	.	TRBJ2-3	TGTGCCAGCAGCGTCGGGTTTAGCACAGATACGCAGTATTTT	CASSVGFSTDTQYF
TRBD1	TRBV7-9	.	TRBJ1-5	TGTGCCAGCAGCAGAGCCGGGACAGTCAATCGCAATCAGCCCCAGCATTTT	CASSRAGTVNRNQPQHF
.	TRBV5-5	.	TRBJ1-5	TGTGCCAGCAGCTTGGAGTCAGGGTCTCAGCCCCAGCATTTT	CASSLESGSQPQHF
.	TRBV7-2	.	TRBJ1-5	TGTGCCAGCAGCCCGTATGCGGTCTATCAGCCCCAGCATTTT	CASSPYAVYQPQHF
TRBD2	TRBV10-3	.	TRBJ2-2	TGTGCCATAAAAGGACTAGCGTCAAGTGCCGGGGAGCTGTTTTTT	CAIKGLASSAGELFF
TRBD1	TRBV6-5	.	TRBJ1-2	TGTGCCAGCAGCGAGGACGGGACAGGTTATTTCGGCTACACCTTC	CASSEDGTGYFGYTF
TRBD2	TRBV10-3	.	TRBJ2-3	TGTGCCATCAGCCCGGGACTAGCGGGAGGGGGGGATACGCAGTATTTT	CAISPGLAGGGDTQYF
.	TRBV10-3	.	TRBJ2-7	TGTGCCACCCGCGGTAGACTATCCTACGAGCAGTACTTC	CATRGRLSYEQYF
.	TRBV30	.	TRBJ1-2	TGTGCTTCGGGACCGATTTTTCCCCACTTGTATAACTATGGCTACACCTTC	CASGPIFPHLYNYGYTF
.	TRBV19	few	TRBJ2-6	TGTGCCAGTCATGGGGGCCCCCTGCCCTCTGGGGCCAACGTCCTGACTTTC	CASHGGPLPSGANVLTF
.	TRBV9	.	TRBJ1-1	TGTGCCAGCAGCAGAGGGGGAAACACTGAAGCTTTCTTT	CASSRGGNTEAFF
.	TRBV4-1	.	TRBJ1-5	TGCGCCAGCAGCCAAGATCACGGTCTATATCAGCCCCAGCATTTT	CASSQDHGLYQPQHF
.	TRBV28	.	TRBJ2-1	TGTGCCAGCATCTCGTCTTTCAGTGAGCAGTTCTTC	CASISSFSEQFF
TRBD1	TRBV5-6	.	TRBJ1-6	TGTGCCAGCAGCCTATGGGGACGGACAGGGGGGCCCATTTCACCCCTCCACTTT	CASSLWGRTGGPISPLHF
TRBD1	TRBV9	.	TRBJ1-2	TGTGCCAGCAGCGCCGGACAGGGGGACTCTGATGGCTACACCTTC	CASSAGQGDSDGYTF